The T cell receptor (beta chain) described here comes from a study of cytomegalovirus exposure and HLA in healthy donors. Per the germline V gene, CDR1 is KGHSH and CDR2 is LQKENI. This CDR3 contains 18 residues. With 0 bases clipped from V and 0 bases from J, the junction kept 6 bases outside the gene matches. On this clone itself: Its cognate antigen is unknown.

The study ran its PCR with 60 Vbeta and 13 Jbeta primers. TCRdb keeps only in-frame clones here, not all; method: immunoSEQ multiplex PCR. The sample has over 150,000 clones, roughly 79% seen once. Overall study results and limits: DRB1 had the most TCR associations and HLA-C the fewest, a later analysis found, with rates varying by HLA locus. According to an earlier analysis, most TCR beta V segments yielded productive rearrangements about 90% or about 30% of the time. Per published reports, the classifier diagnosed cytomegalovirus status with high specificity and sensitivity.

The source of this sequence is a woman aged 50 to 65 in good health and CMV-seronegative. What was sequenced was PBMCs. The rearrangement joins TRBV18 to TRBJ1-1; 11 bases agree with TRBD1. The CDR3 sequence: CASSPPGTGGRLNTEAFF. The CDR3 coding sequence is TGTGCCAGCTCACCACCCGGGACAGGGGGGAGGTTGAACACTGAAGCTTTCTTT.